This T cell receptor beta chain was retrieved from a study of naive and memory T cell subsets. Notes on the study in general: Clonotypes are single alpha or beta chains, not paired receptors. Naive repertoires, especially CD8, held a few larger clonotypes, possibly memory cells re-expressing CD45RA.

Two oligonucleotides, mixed equimolar, formed the beta constant-region primer covering TRBC1 and TRBC2. Nested alpha and beta constant-region primers with the SP2 primer drove four PCR rounds on ligated cDNA. Ligation attached a single-stranded oligonucleotide with a 12-nucleotide UMI and the SP2 primer to the cDNA 3' end. TCRdb used MiXCR to reprocess the UMI-ligation and nested PCR reads, holding one entry per CDR3 protein. The data show about 100,000 distinct CDR3 sequences, approximately 14% seen once. Germline lookup yields CDR1 LNHDA and CDR2 SQIVND (reference sequence). V lost 3 bases, J lost 2 bases, and 8 bases stayed unmatched. The CDR3 is 16 amino acids. From the second PCR step, alpha and beta chains were amplified apart. CD4+ T cell IFNgamma after overnight CMV lysate exposure gave donor CMV status. Comment on this clonotype: What it binds is not known.

The receptor's source is a human donor in good health. This rearrangement joins TRBV19 to TRBJ2-7; 9 nucleotides agree with TRBD2. The sample was naive CD8+ T cells from blood. The CDR3 reads CASSMSGGSGAYEQYF. The DNA of the CDR3 is TGTGCCAGTAGTATGAGCGGGGGGTCCGGGGCCTACGAGCAGTACTTC.